Reported below is one TCR beta chain. The antigen is undetermined. The V end lost 0 bases, the J end lost 0 bases, and 5 bases lay between the germline ends. Germline CDR1 SEHNR, CDR2 FQNEAQ (reference sequence). CDR3 length: 14 amino acids. This entry is derived from a study of cytomegalovirus exposure and HLA in healthy donors. Study observations and caveats: The authors enumerated over 150 TCR beta chains as linked to cytomegalovirus. Apparent HLA restriction characterized most CMV-associated TCR beta chains in a later analysis.

The PCR used 60 Vbeta and 13 Jbeta primers. Assay used: immunoSEQ multiplex PCR; TCRdb lists only in-frame clones, some missing. The sample includes 160,000 or so clones, around 77% of them seen just once. The sample comprised PBMCs. J is TRBJ1-1 and V is TRBV7-9; D is undetermined. This sequence was found in a man aged 45 to 65 in good health and CMV-seropositive. The CDR3 DNA follows: TGTGCCAGCAGCTTAGCCGCGGTGAACACTGAAGCTTTCTTT. It encodes CASSLAAVNTEAFF.